Below, 14 T cell receptor beta chains from the same sample are listed, as sequenced in a study of cytomegalovirus exposure and HLA in healthy donors. Primers for the PCR totalled 60 Vbeta and 13 Jbeta. The data were produced by immunoSEQ multiplex PCR, yet TCRdb's version contains in-frame clones alone and is incomplete. Among roughly 150,000 clones listed, roughly 75% were seen once. Material for sequencing was PBMCs. The receptor source for this set is a man in his late teens or twenties in good health and CMV-seropositive.

This clone was counted only a few times. This rearrangement joins TRBV7-9 to TRBJ2-2, with D maybe TRBD1 (5 bases). V gave up 0 bases and J gave up 5 bases, with 7 bases separating them. This CDR3 is 14 amino acids long. CDR1 and CDR2 (germline): SEHNR, FQNEAQ (reference sequence). The CDR3 DNA is TGTGCCAGCAGCTTAGCTGACAGAACCGGGGAGCTGTTTTTT. Translation gives CASSLADRTGELFF.

The gene calls are TRBV5-4 and TRBJ2-5, with TRBD1 matching 11 bases. The CDR3 covers 15 residues. V lost 4 bases and J lost 4; bases outside the gene matches: 6. The germline V gene encodes CDR1 SGHNT and CDR2 YYREEE (reference sequence). The CDR3, as DNA: TGTGCCAGCAGCGACGGACAGGGGGCGAGAGAGACCCAGTACTTC. Its protein product is CASSDGQGARETQYF.

The rearrangement joins TRBV5-5 to TRBJ2-7; D gene ambiguous. The CDR3 has 12 amino acids. Germline lookup yields CDR1 SGHKS and CDR2 YYEKEE (reference sequence). The V gene lost 5 bases and the J gene lost 5 bases, with 11 bases spanning the gap. The CDR3 protein is CASSPDLDEQYF. The CDR3 DNA sequence: TGTGCCAGCAGTCCAGACTTGGACGAGCAGTACTTC.

This chain connects TRBV5-4 to TRBJ2-7; D is perhaps TRBD1 (6 bases). CDR3 length equals 14 residues. Per the germline V gene, CDR1 is SGHNT and CDR2 is YYREEE (reference sequence). Between the trimmed V and J ends, which lost 3 bases and 6 bases, there was a span of 16 bases. Here the CDR3 reads CASSSTGPLTEQYF. In DNA, the CDR3 is TGTGCCAGCAGCTCGACAGGTCCACTGACCGAGCAGTACTTC.

The CDR3 loop is CASSLRARDRGDTGELFF. In nucleotides, the CDR3 is TGTGCCAGCAGCTTAAGGGCCCGGGACAGGGGGGACACCGGGGAGCTGTTTTTT. V and J are TRBV11-2 and TRBJ2-2, with 11 bases identical to TRBD1. V was clipped by 2 bases and J by 3 bases; unmatched bases: 8. Germline V gene sequence: CDR1 SGHAT, CDR2 FQNNGV. The CDR3 runs 18 residues.

V gene TRBV7-9 combines with J gene TRBJ2-7, with 10 bases fitting TRBD2. CDR1 is SEHNR and CDR2 is FQNEAQ in the germline V gene (reference sequence). The CDR3 runs to 13 residues. Losses at the gene ends were 5 bases for V and 5 bases for J; bases not matched to a gene: 3. This chain's CDR3 is CASSRLAGDEQYF. DNA for the CDR3: TGTGCCAGCAGCAGACTAGCGGGCGACGAGCAGTACTTC.

This clone was recorded a few times. The V and J genes are TRBV4-1 and TRBJ2-7; 11 bases agree with TRBD2. Germline V gene sequence: CDR1 MGHRA, CDR2 YSYEKL. Unmatched junction bases numbered 4, after V lost 4 bases and J lost 2 bases. The CDR3 has 15 residues. In nucleotides, the CDR3 is TGCGCCAGCAGCCCGACTAGCGGGGAGACCTACGAGCAGTACTTC. It translates to CASSPTSGETYEQYF.

The chain employs TRBV28 and TRBJ1-2, with D possibly being TRBD1 (6 bases). The germline V and J ends were trimmed by 8 bases and 2 bases, with 12 bases remaining between them. This CDR3 is 13 amino acids long. CDR1 is MDHEN and CDR2 is SYDVKM in the germline V gene. The CDR3 coding sequence is TGTGCCAGCTCGACAGGAGTCAACTATGGCTACACCTTC. Its translation is CASSTGVNYGYTF.

Only a few counts were recorded for this clone. The chain couples TRBV7-8 to TRBJ2-7; TRBD1 agrees at 11 bases. The V gene's germline CDR1 is SGHVS and CDR2 FQNEAQ. The CDR3 has 14 residues. J gave up 4 bases and V 5 bases, and 4 bases lay outside the gene matches. This CDR3 reads CASSPRDRGYEQYF. The CDR3 DNA is TGTGCCAGCAGCCCCCGGGACAGGGGGTACGAGCAGTACTTC.

This chain uses TRBV30 with TRBJ1-4; TRBD1 might be the D (5 bases). V was shortened by 0 bases and J by 10 bases, with 15 bases between the two germline ends. Germline V gives CDR1 GTSNPN, CDR2 SVGIG (reference sequence). CDR3 length equals 14 residues. CDR3: CAWSVLGQGGKLFF. In DNA, the CDR3 is TGTGCCTGGAGTGTACTGGGGCAGGGAGGAAAACTGTTTTTT.

The CDR3 is CASSFYVSNEQFF. The CDR3 DNA is TGCGCCAGCAGCTTCTATGTTTCCAATGAGCAGTTCTTC. This chain joins TRBV5-1 and TRBJ2-1; unclear D gene. CDR3 size: 13 residues. V was cut by 2 bases and J by 6 bases, with 9 bases left in between. The V gene's germline CDR1 is SGHRS and CDR2 YFSETQ.

The chain links TRBV2 to TRBJ2-1; possibly TRBD2 for D (5 bases). Trimming left V 6 bases short and J 5 bases short, with 11 bases between. Germline-derived CDR1 and CDR2 are SNHLY and FYNNEI. This CDR3 comprises 13 residues. CDR3 sequence reads: CASRAAVDNEQFF. DNA for the CDR3: TGTGCCAGCAGGGCAGCGGTTGACAATGAGCAGTTCTTC.

This sequence joins TRBV4-1 and TRBJ1-2; 7 bases fit TRBD1. J was trimmed by 7 bases and V by 1 base; bases with no gene match: 9. Germline-derived CDR1 and CDR2 are MGHRA and YSYEKL. This CDR3 is built from 15 residues. The DNA for the CDR3 is TGCGCCAGCAGCCAAGGAGACCGGGACAGTCCTGGCTACACCTTC. Its translation is CASSQGDRDSPGYTF.

V usage is TRBV27 and J usage is TRBJ2-1, with 10 positions matching TRBD2. Germline-derived CDR1 and CDR2 are MNHEY and SMNVEV (reference sequence). Unmatched junction bases numbered 2, after V lost 2 bases and J lost 4 bases. The CDR3 runs 15 residues. In nucleotides, the CDR3 is TGTGCCAGCAGTTTACTAGCGGGGGCTTACAATGAGCAGTTCTTC. Protein: CASSLLAGAYNEQFF.